The 23 T cell receptor beta chains below were found in one sample sequenced in a study. TCRdb itself ran the 5' RACE reads through MiXCR, one entry per CDR3 protein. The profile shows over 40,000 distinct CDR3 sequences, 22% of them singletons. Treg sorting used a CD4+CD25+CD127-/low gate. Sample: Tregs sorted from a lymph node. The receptors derive from a female donor with breast cancer.

The chain employs TRBV4-1 and TRBJ1-4; D is undetermined. This CDR3 comprises 14 residues. The V gene's germline CDR1 is MGHRA and CDR2 YSYEKL. V was clipped by 1 base and J by 12 bases, with 15 bases between them. The CDR3 sequence: CASSQVGRSRELFF. The CDR3 nucleotides are TGCGCCAGCAGCCAAGTCGGGCGGAGTCGGGAACTGTTTTTT.

This clonotype was observed at least ten times. At one end, the junction sequence differs from germline, possibly due to a read error. This chain connects TRBV20-1 to TRBJ2-1; 7 nucleotides align to TRBD2. The germline V gene has CDR1 DFQATT and CDR2 SNEGSKA (reference sequence). CDR3 length equals 12 residues. The CDR3 here is CSMGGEGGEQFF. The CDR3 DNA follows: TGTTCAATGGGGGGGGAGGGAGGTGAGCAGTTCTTC.

This chain links TRBV12-3 or TRBV12-4 with TRBJ1-4, with D possibly TRBD1 on 5 matching bases. V was cut by 3 bases and J by 8 bases, with 16 bases left in between. The CDR3 consists of 15 residues. DNA for the CDR3: TGTGCCAGCAGTTTGCGGGAGACAGTAAGGGAAAAACTGTTTTTT. This sequence encodes CASSLRETVREKLFF.

This clonotype was seen ten or more times. The J gene is TRBJ2-1, the V gene TRBV24-1, with D unclear. CDR3 length equals 13 residues. In germline, CDR1 is KGHDR, CDR2 SFDVKD. Trimming took off 0 bases at V and 6 bases at J, with 5 bases between the two ends. The CDR3 loop reads CATSDLSGNEQFF. The CDR3 nucleotides are TGTGCCACCAGTGATTTGTCAGGCAATGAGCAGTTCTTC.

This clonotype has more than one count but fewer than ten. The gene calls are TRBV4-1 and TRBJ2-3; 11 nucleotides line up with TRBD2. Losses at the gene ends were 4 bases for V and 5 bases for J; bases not matched to a gene: 5. CDR1 and CDR2 (germline): MGHRA, YSYEKL. This CDR3 is 15 amino acids long. The CDR3 DNA follows: TGCGCCAGCAGCCCCACTAGCGGGAGCGGAGATACGCAGTATTTT. Its protein is CASSPTSGSGDTQYF.

This clonotype was observed a few times. The rearrangement links TRBV3-1 to TRBJ2-7; perhaps TRBD2 as D (5 bases). CDR3 length: 15 residues. The V end lost 0 bases, the J end lost 5 bases, and 14 bases lay between the germline ends. Germline assignment: CDR1 LGHDT and CDR2 YNNKEL (reference sequence). Written as DNA, the CDR3 is TGTGCCAGCAGCCAAGAGTGGGAGAGGTCTCACGAGCAGTACTTC. The encoded protein is CASSQEWERSHEQYF.

The V and J genes are TRBV6-5 and TRBJ1-1, with D possibly being TRBD1 (6 bases). V lost 5 bases and J lost 1, with 14 bases in between. The CDR3 has 15 residues. The V gene's germline CDR1 is MNHEY and CDR2 SVGAGI. CDR3 amino acids: CASSGLGGANTEAFF. In nucleotides, the CDR3 is TGTGCCAGCAGTGGCCTTGGGGGGGCGAACACTGAAGCTTTCTTT.

At least ten counts were recorded for this clonotype. The rearrangement uses TRBV3-1 and TRBJ2-1; tentatively, D is TRBD1 (6 bases). Germline CDR1 LGHDT, CDR2 YNNKEL (reference sequence). This CDR3 spans 17 amino acids. The V end lost 0 bases, the J end lost 3 bases, and 15 bases lay between the germline ends. Here the CDR3 DNA reads TGTGCCAGCAGCCAAGAAACCACCGGGACAAACTACAATGAGCAGTTCTTC. Translating it yields CASSQETTGTNYNEQFF.

V is TRBV24-1 and J is TRBJ2-1, with a tentative D call TRBD2 (6 bases). Per the germline V gene, CDR1 is KGHDR and CDR2 is SFDVKD. This CDR3 contains 13 residues. V lost 9 bases and J 5 bases, leaving 13 bases between the germline ends. CDR3 loop: CATRTGGNNEQFF. The CDR3 coding sequence is TGTGCCACCCGGACTGGGGGGAACAATGAGCAGTTCTTC.

The chain couples TRBV30 to TRBJ1-1; D ambiguous. The ends were cut back, 4 bases at V and 1 base at J, with 7 bases in the middle. Germline-derived CDR1 and CDR2 are GTSNPN and SVGIG (reference sequence). The CDR3 has 12 residues. The CDR3 nucleotides read TGTGCCTGGAACGGACGGAACACTGAAGCTTTCTTT. This codes for CAWNGRNTEAFF.

This clonotype has only a few counts. This chain links TRBV7-3 with TRBJ1-1, with D unresolved. V was cut by 5 bases and J by 0 bases, with 10 bases left in between. CDR1 SGHTA and CDR2 FQGTGA come from the germline V gene. This CDR3 has 14 amino acids. Written as DNA, the CDR3 is TGTGCCAGCAGCCCTGAGGGATTGAACACTGAAGCTTTCTTT. Translating gives CASSPEGLNTEAFF.

This clonotype was detected a few times. The V and J genes are TRBV5-1 and TRBJ2-6, with 12 bases fitting TRBD2. The trim removed 0 bases at V and 3 bases at J, leaving 7 bases unmatched. Germline V gives CDR1 SGHRS, CDR2 YFSETQ. CDR3 length: 19 residues. The CDR3 sequence is CASSLASGRARLGANVLTF. The DNA for the CDR3 is TGCGCCAGCAGCTTGGCTAGCGGGAGGGCCAGACTTGGGGCCAACGTCCTGACTTTC. The full variable domain, its missing parts supplied by reference TRBV5-1 and TRBJ2-6, is KAGVTQTPRYLIKTRGQQVTLSCSPISGHRSVSWYQQTPGQGLQFLFEYFSETQRNKGNFPGRFSGRQFSNSRSEMNVSTLELGDSALYLCASSLASGRARLGANVLTFGAGSRLTVL.

The genes are TRBV16 and TRBJ1-2; D is uncertain. Trimming removed 4 bases from V and 3 bases from J, with 6 bases in between. Germline values: CDR1 KGHSY, CDR2 FQNENV. This CDR3 region has 12 residues. CDR3 DNA sequence: TGTGCCAGCAGCCTCTCAGACTATGGCTACACCTTC. This gives the protein CASSLSDYGYTF.

Details on this clonotype: This may stem from a read error, because a much larger clone lies one nucleotide away. This rearrangement joins TRBV5-1 to TRBJ2-1; 13 bases fit TRBD2. CDR3 length: 14 amino acids. Germline-derived CDR1 and CDR2 are SGHRS and YFSETQ. In nucleotides, the CDR3 is TGCGCCAGCAGCCGGACTAGCGGGAGAGGTGAGCAGTCCTTC. Its translation: CASSRTSGRGEQSF.

In its sample, this clonotype was seen a few times. This sequence joins TRBV9 and TRBJ2-7; D possibly corresponds to TRBD2 (5 bases). Trimming shortened V by 0 bases and J by 1 base, and 8 bases separated the two germline ends. The CDR3 runs 14 residues. Germline V gene sequence: CDR1 SGDLS, CDR2 YYNGEE. This CDR3 is CASSVEGGSYEQYF. CDR3 in DNA: TGTGCCAGCAGCGTAGAAGGAGGATCCTACGAGCAGTACTTC.

This chain connects TRBV6-1 to TRBJ2-7; D gene unclear. This CDR3 has 13 amino acids. V was pared by 1 base and J by 5 bases, with 9 bases between. Looked up from germline, CDR1 is MNHNS and CDR2 is SASEGT. The CDR3 coding sequence is TGTGCCAGCAGTGAAGGGAATGGTGACGAGCAGTACTTC. Protein sequence: CASSEGNGDEQYF.

This clonotype was counted ten times or more. The chain uses TRBV7-8 and TRBJ2-7, with D maybe TRBD1 (6 bases). With 5 bases removed from V and 3 bases from J, the gap between germline ends came to 17 bases. Germline CDR1 and CDR2: SGHVS and FQNEAQ. The length of the CDR3 is 15 residues. The CDR3, as DNA: TGTGCCAGCAGCCCACGACTGACAGGTCGCTACGAGCAGTACTTC. Translation gives CASSPRLTGRYEQYF.

This clonotype occurred many times. The V gene is TRBV5-4, the J gene TRBJ1-1; D might be TRBD1 (6 bases). Per the germline V gene, CDR1 is SGHNT and CDR2 is YYREEE (reference sequence). CDR3 size: 14 residues. Trimming left V 0 bases short and J 11 bases short, with 17 bases between. The CDR3 spells CASSLGGGTREAFF. CDR3 coding DNA: TGTGCCAGCAGCTTGGGGGGGGGCACCAGGGAGGCTTTCTTT. The whole variable domain, filled in from reference TRBV5-4 and TRBJ1-1, reads ETGVTQSPTHLIKTRGQQVTLRCSSQSGHNTVSWYQQALGQGPQFIFQYYREEENGRGNFPPRFSGLQFPNYSSELNVNALELDDSALYLCASSLGGGTREAFFGQGTRLTVV.

The table lists this clonotype with a few counts. J is TRBJ2-7 and V is TRBV7-6, with 7 bases aligning to TRBD2. V lost 4 bases and J lost 6; bases outside the gene matches: 12. Per germline, CDR1 SGHVS and CDR2 FNYEAQ. The CDR3 totals 15 residues. CDR3 sequence reads: CASSSRKGRAFEQYF. In nucleotides, the CDR3 is TGTGCCAGCAGCTCGAGGAAGGGGAGGGCCTTCGAGCAGTACTTC.

Comment on this clonotype: One junction end does not reproduce the germline sequence, and a read error may be involved. The chain couples TRBV7-9 to TRBJ2-1; D is unclear. The CDR3 runs 8 residues. Looked up from germline, CDR1 is SEHNR and CDR2 is FQNEAQ (reference sequence). The CDR3 region has the DNA TGTGCCAGCAGCTTCCTTCGTTTC. It translates to CASSFLRF. The full variable domain, with the rest looked up from reference TRBV7-9 and TRBJ2-1, is DTGVSQNPRHKITKRGQNVTFRCDPISEHNRLYWYRQTLGQGPEFLTYFQNEAQLEKSRLLSDRFSAERPKGSFSTLEIQRTEQGDSAMYLCASSFLRFGPGTRLTVL.

This clonotype was observed a single time. One base away lies a much larger clone, so this may be a sequencing read error. The chain combines TRBV6-5 with TRBJ1-1; D ambiguous. Germline V CDR1 and CDR2: MNHEY, SVGAGI. CDR3 size: 13 residues. CDR3 sequence reads: CASYSWGRAEAVF. In DNA, the CDR3 is TGTGCCAGCTACTCTTGGGGTAGGGCTGAAGCTGTCTTT.

Note on this clonotype: It may be a read error: a sequence one base away is much more abundant. This CDR3 is missing its conserved last phenylalanine or tryptophan, likely due to a read error. The chain employs TRBV29-1 and TRBJ2-5; 10 bases are shared with TRBD1. V lost 7 bases, J lost 4 bases, and 6 bases stayed unmatched. CDR3 length: 13 amino acids. Germline assignment: CDR1 SQVTM and CDR2 ANQGSEA. The CDR3: CSAGTGDRETQYI. Here the CDR3 DNA reads TGCAGCGCCGGGACAGGGGATCGAGAGACCCAGTACATC.

This clonotype was seen a handful of times. The gene calls are TRBV6-2 or TRBV6-3 and TRBJ2-7; D not resolved. The germline gives CDR1 MNHEY, CDR2 SVGEGT. V lost 0 bases to trimming and J lost 3 bases, with 3 bases between them. This CDR3 comprises 12 residues. This CDR3 reads CASSYSDYEQYF. The CDR3 nucleotides are TGTGCCAGCAGTTACTCCGACTACGAGCAGTACTTC.